Each of the 9 T cell receptor beta chains below was sequenced from the same sample in a study of blood T cell repertoires in COVID-19. The protocol was immunoSEQ multiplex PCR, while the TCRdb copy is restricted to in-frame clones and leaves out a portion. There are tens of thousands of clones in the sample; approximately 89% occur only once, and 8.5% to 14% lies in the top ten. The sample comprised peripheral blood. The receptors here all came from an elderly man with acute or convalescent COVID-19.

For this clone: The junction does not match germline at one end; this may be a read error. The chain uses TRBV3-1 (or the pseudogene TRBV3-2) and TRBJ2-5; weak D call: TRBD1 (6 bases). This CDR3 has 12 residues. Germline V CDR1 and CDR2: LGHDT, YNNKEL (reference sequence). The CDR3: CASSQDLGAQHF. The CDR3 nucleotides are TGTGCCAGCAGCCAAGATTTGGGGGCCCAGCACTTC.

The V gene is TRBV5-5, the J gene TRBJ2-7; no clear D. V was trimmed by 3 bases and J by 6 bases, leaving 10 bases between them. The CDR3 is 12 residues long. CDR1 and CDR2 from the germline V gene are SGHKS and YYEKEE (reference sequence). CDR3 nucleotides: TGTGCCAGCAGCTGGTTTGGGCCCGAGCAGTACTTC. Translating gives CASSWFGPEQYF. The variable domain in full, completed from reference TRBV5-5 and TRBJ2-7, reads DAGVTQSPTHLIKTRGQQVTLRCSPISGHKSVSWYQQVLGQGPQFIFQYYEKEERGRGNFPDRFSARQFPNYSSELNVNALLLGDSALYLCASSWFGPEQYFGPGTRLTVT.

The chain is built from TRBV5-4 and TRBJ2-1; a possible D gene is TRBD2 (5 bases). This CDR3 spans 13 amino acids. Germline lookup yields CDR1 SGHNT and CDR2 YYREEE (reference sequence). Trimming pared 8 bases from V and 7 bases from J, leaving 16 bases between. The CDR3 loop is CARGQDRGNEQFF. In nucleotides, the CDR3 is TGTGCCAGGGGCCAGGACCGAGGGAATGAGCAGTTCTTC.

The chain combines TRBV20-1 with TRBJ2-1; 8 bases map to TRBD2. Per the germline V gene, CDR1 is DFQATT and CDR2 is SNEGSKA (reference sequence). This CDR3 has 15 residues. V lost 3 bases, J lost 5 bases, and 9 bases stayed unmatched. The CDR3 DNA reads as TGCAGTGCTAGTAGGAGCGGGAGAATGGACAATGAGCAGTTCTTC. It is translated as CSASRSGRMDNEQFF.

This rearrangement joins TRBV24-1 to TRBJ1-1; TRBD1 agrees at 8 bases. CDR3 length: 15 residues. Germline V CDR1 and CDR2: KGHDR, SFDVKD. The ends lost 5 bases at V and 0 bases at J; junction bases unmatched: 4. The CDR3 region is CATSVGTGVNTEAFF. Here the CDR3 DNA reads TGTGCCACCAGTGTCGGGACAGGTGTGAACACTGAAGCTTTCTTT.

The chain is built from TRBV10-3 and TRBJ2-1; D may be TRBD1 (6 bases). Germline CDR1 is ENHRY and CDR2 is SYGVKD. There are 16 residues in the CDR3. Trimming left V 6 bases short and J 2 bases short, with 17 bases between. CDR3 residues: CAIRAEGGMAYNEQFF. In nucleotides, the CDR3 is TGTGCCATCAGAGCCGAAGGGGGTATGGCCTACAATGAGCAGTTCTTC.

The chain employs TRBV29-1 and TRBJ1-4; 8 nucleotides agree with TRBD1. Germline CDR1 reads SQVTM; CDR2 reads ANQGSEA. The ends lost 5 bases at V and 2 bases at J; junction bases unmatched: 4. This CDR3 has 14 amino acids. The CDR3 DNA reads as TGCAGCGTTCGGCAGGGGGCCACTAATGAAAAACTGTTTTTT. Protein sequence: CSVRQGATNEKLFF. The variable domain in full, completed from reference TRBV29-1 and TRBJ1-4, reads SAVISQKPSRDICQRGTSLTIQCQVDSQVTMMFWYRQQPGQSLTLIATANQGSEATYESGFVIDKFPISRPNLTFSTLTVSNMSPEDSSIYLCSVRQGATNEKLFFGSGTQLSVL.

V gene TRBV9 combines with J gene TRBJ2-5; 9 bases line up with TRBD2. There are 16 residues in the CDR3. V lost 4 bases, J lost 2 bases, and 9 bases stayed unmatched. Germline-derived CDR1 and CDR2 are SGDLS and YYNGEE. The CDR3 loop reads CASSSGGSGGQETQYF. The CDR3 DNA reads TGTGCCAGCAGCTCAGGCGGGAGCGGGGGGCAAGAGACCCAGTACTTC.

This clone was detected once. The chain carries TRBV28 and TRBJ1-1, with a tentative D call TRBD1 (5 bases). This CDR3 spans 13 amino acids. The germline CDR1 and CDR2 sequences are MDHEN and SYDVKM. Trimming left V 8 bases short and J 4 bases short, with 14 bases between. The CDR3 DNA is TGTGCCAGCCTCCCTCCAGGGCGCACTGAAGCTTTCTTT. Protein: CASLPPGRTEAFF.